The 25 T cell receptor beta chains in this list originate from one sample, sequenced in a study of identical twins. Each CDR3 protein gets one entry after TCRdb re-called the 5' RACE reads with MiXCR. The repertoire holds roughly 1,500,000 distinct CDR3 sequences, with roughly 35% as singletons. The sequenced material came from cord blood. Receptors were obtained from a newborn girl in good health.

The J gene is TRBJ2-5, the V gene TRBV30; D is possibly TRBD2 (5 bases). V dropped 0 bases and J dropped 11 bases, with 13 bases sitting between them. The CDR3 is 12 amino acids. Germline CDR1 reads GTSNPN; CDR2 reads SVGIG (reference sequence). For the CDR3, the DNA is TGTGCCTGGAGTGTACGAAGTAGCGTGCAGTACTTC. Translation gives CAWSVRSSVQYF.

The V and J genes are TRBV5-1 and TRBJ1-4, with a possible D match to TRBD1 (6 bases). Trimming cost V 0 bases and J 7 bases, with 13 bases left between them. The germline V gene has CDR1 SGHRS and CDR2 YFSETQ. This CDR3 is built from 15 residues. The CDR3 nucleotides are TGCGCCAGCAGCTTGGAGCCAGGGGTGGGTGAAAAACTGTTTTTT. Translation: CASSLEPGVGEKLFF.

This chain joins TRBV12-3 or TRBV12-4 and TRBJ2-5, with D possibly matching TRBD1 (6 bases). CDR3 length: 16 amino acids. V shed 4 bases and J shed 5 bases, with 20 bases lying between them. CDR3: CASSSGKISRGETQYF. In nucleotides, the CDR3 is TGTGCCAGCAGTTCGGGAAAGATAAGCAGGGGTGAGACCCAGTACTTC.

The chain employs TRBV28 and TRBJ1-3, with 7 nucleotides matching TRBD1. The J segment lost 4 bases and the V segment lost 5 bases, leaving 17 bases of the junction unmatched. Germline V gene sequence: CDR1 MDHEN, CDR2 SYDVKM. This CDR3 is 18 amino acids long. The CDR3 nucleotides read TGTGCCAGCAGTCCCCGATCGCTAGGGAGGGGGCGAGGAAACACCATATATTTT. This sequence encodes CASSPRSLGRGRGNTIYF.

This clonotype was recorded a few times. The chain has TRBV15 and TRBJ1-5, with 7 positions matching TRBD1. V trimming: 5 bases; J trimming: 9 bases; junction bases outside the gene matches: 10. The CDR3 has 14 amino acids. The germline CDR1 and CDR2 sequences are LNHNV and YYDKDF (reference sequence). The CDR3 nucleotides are TGTGCCACCAGCCCCCGACAGGGTTTCCGGCCCCAGCATTTT. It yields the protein CATSPRQGFRPQHF.

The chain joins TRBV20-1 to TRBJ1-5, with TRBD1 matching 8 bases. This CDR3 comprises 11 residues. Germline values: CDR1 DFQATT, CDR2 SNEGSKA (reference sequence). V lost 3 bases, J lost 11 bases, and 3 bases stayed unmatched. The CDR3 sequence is CSARDRATQHF. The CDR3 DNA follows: TGCAGTGCTAGGGACAGGGCGACCCAGCATTTT.

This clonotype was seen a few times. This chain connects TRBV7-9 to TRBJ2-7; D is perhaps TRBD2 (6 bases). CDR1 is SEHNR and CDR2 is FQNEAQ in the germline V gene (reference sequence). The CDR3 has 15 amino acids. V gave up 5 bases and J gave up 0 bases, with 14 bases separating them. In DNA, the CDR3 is TGTGCCAGCAGCCCGCGGGACCTAACCTCCTACGAGCAGTACTTC. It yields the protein CASSPRDLTSYEQYF. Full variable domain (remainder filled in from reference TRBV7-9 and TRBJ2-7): DTGVSQNPRHKITKRGQNVTFRCDPISEHNRLYWYRQTLGQGPEFLTYFQNEAQLEKSRLLSDRFSAERPKGSFSTLEIQRTEQGDSAMYLCASSPRDLTSYEQYFGPGTRLTVT.

CDR3 in DNA: TGTGCCAGCAGCCAAGAAAAGGAGGGGGCTGAAGCTTTCTTT. It encodes CASSQEKEGAEAFF. The chain links TRBV3-1 to TRBJ1-1; TRBD1 might be the D (6 bases). This CDR3 contains 14 residues. V was shortened by 0 bases and J by 6 bases, with 11 bases between the two germline ends. CDR1 LGHDT and CDR2 YNNKEL come from the germline V gene (reference sequence).

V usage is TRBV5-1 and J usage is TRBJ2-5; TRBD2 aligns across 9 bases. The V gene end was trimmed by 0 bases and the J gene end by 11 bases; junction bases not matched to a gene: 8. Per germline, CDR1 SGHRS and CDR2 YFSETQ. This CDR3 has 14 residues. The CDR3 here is CASSLEGLANEQYF. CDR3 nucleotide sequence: TGCGCCAGCAGCTTGGAGGGACTAGCCAATGAGCAGTACTTC.

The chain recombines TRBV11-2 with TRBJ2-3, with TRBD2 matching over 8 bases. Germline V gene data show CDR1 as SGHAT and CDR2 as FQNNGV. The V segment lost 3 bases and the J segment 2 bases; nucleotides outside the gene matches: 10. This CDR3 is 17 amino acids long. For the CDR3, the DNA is TGTGCCAGCAGCTTGGACCGGACTAGCAGACTCACAGATACGCAGTATTTT. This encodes CASSLDRTSRLTDTQYF. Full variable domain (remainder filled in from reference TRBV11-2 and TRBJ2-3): EAGVAQSPRYKIIEKRQSVAFWCNPISGHATLYWYQQILGQGPKLLIQFQNNGVVDDSQLPKDRFSAERLKGVDSTLKIQPAKLEDSAVYLCASSLDRTSRLTDTQYFGPGTRLTVL.

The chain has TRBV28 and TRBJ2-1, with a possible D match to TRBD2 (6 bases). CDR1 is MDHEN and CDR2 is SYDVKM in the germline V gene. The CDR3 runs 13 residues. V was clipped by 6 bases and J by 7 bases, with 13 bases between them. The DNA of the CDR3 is TGTGCCAGCAGGACCGGGAGCCTTAATGAGCAGTTCTTC. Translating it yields CASRTGSLNEQFF.

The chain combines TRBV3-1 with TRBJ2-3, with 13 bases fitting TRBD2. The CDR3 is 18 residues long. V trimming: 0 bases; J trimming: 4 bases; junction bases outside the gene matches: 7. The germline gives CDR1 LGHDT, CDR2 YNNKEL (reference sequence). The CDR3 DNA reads TGTGCCAGCAGCCAAGAACTAGCGGGGGGGCCTCTGCCAGATACGCAGTATTTT. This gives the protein CASSQELAGGPLPDTQYF.

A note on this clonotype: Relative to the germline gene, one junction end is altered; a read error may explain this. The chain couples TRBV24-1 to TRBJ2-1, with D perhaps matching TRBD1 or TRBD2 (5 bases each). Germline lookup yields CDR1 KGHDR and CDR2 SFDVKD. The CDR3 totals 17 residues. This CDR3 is CATSDPTRLRGGNEQFF. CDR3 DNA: TGTGCCACTAGTGATCCGACCAGGTTGAGGGGTGGCAATGAGCAGTTCTTC.

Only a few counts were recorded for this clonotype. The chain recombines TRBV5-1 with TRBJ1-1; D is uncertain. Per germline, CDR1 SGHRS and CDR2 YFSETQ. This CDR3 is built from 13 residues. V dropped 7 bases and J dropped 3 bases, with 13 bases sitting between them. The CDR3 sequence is CASSRWTDTEAFF. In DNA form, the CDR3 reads TGCGCCAGCTCCCGATGGACGGACACTGAAGCTTTCTTT. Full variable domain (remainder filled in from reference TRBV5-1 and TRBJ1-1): KAGVTQTPRYLIKTRGQQVTLSCSPISGHRSVSWYQQTPGQGLQFLFEYFSETQRNKGNFPGRFSGRQFSNSRSEMNVSTLELGDSALYLCASSRWTDTEAFFGQGTRLTVV.

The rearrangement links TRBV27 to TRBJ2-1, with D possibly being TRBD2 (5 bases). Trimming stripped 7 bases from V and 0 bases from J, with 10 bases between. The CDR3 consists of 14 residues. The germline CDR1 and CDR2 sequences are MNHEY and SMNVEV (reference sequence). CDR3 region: CASKRASSYNEQFF. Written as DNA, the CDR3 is TGTGCCAGCAAGAGGGCCAGCTCCTACAATGAGCAGTTCTTC.

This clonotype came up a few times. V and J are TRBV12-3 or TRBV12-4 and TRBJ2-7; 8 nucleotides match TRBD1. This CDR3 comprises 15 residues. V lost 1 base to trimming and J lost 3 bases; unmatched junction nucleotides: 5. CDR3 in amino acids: CASSLGGQAIYEQYF. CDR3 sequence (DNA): TGTGCCAGCAGTTTAGGGGGACAGGCGATCTACGAGCAGTACTTC.

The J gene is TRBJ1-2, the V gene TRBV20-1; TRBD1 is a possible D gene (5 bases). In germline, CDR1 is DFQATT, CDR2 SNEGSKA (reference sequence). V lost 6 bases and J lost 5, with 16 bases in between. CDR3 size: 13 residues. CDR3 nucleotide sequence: TGCAGTGCCAGCGGGGGTTTAGGGTATGGCTACACCTTC. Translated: CSASGGLGYGYTF.

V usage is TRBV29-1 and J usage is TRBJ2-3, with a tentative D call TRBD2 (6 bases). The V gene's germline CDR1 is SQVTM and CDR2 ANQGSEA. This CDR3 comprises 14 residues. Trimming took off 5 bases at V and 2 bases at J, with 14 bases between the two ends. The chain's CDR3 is CSVKGLGATDTQYF. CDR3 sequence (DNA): TGCAGCGTTAAGGGACTTGGGGCCACAGATACGCAGTATTTT.

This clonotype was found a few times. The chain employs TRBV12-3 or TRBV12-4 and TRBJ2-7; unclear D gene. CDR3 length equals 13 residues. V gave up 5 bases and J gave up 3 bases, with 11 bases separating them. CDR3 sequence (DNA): TGTGCCAGCAGTGTAGAACCCGGCTACGAGCAGTACTTC. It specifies CASSVEPGYEQYF.

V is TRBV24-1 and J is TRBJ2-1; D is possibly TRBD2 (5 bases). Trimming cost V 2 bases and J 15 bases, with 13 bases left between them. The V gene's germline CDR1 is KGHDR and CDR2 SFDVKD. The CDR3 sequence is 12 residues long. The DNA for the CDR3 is TGTGCCACCAGTGATTCGGGGTCCCGGCGGTTCTTC. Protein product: CATSDSGSRRFF.

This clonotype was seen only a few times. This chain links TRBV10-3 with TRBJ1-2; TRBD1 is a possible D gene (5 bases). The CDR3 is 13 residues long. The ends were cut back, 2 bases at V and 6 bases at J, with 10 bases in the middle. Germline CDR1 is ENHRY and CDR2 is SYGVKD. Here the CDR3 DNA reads TGTGCCATCAGTGAGGGCAGGGACCATGGCTACACCTTC. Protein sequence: CAISEGRDHGYTF.

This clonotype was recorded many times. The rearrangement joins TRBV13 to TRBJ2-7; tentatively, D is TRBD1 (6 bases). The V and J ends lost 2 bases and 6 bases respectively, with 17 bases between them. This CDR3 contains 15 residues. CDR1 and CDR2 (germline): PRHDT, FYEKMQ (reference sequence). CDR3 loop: CASSLKNRALSEQYF. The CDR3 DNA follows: TGTGCCAGCAGCTTAAAGAACAGGGCCCTAAGCGAGCAGTACTTC.

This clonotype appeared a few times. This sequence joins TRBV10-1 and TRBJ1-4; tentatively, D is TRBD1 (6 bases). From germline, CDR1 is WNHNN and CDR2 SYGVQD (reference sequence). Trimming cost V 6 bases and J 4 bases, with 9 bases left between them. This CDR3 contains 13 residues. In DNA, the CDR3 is TGCGCCAGCAGGAAGGACAGTAATGAAAAACTGTTTTTT. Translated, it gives CASRKDSNEKLFF.

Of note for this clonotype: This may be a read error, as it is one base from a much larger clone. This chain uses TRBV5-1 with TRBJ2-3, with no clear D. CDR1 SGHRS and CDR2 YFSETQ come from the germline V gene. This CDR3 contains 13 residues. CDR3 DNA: TGCGCCGGCAGCCCCCCCGGCCAGGATACGCAGTATTTT. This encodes CAGSPPGQDTQYF.

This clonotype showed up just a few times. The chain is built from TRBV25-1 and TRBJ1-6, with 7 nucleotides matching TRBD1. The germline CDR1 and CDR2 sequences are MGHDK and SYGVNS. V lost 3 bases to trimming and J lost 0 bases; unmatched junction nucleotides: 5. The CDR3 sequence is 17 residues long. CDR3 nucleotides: TGTGCCAGCAGTGACAGACAGGGCAGCTCCTATAATTCACCCCTCCACTTT. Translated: CASSDRQGSSYNSPLHF.